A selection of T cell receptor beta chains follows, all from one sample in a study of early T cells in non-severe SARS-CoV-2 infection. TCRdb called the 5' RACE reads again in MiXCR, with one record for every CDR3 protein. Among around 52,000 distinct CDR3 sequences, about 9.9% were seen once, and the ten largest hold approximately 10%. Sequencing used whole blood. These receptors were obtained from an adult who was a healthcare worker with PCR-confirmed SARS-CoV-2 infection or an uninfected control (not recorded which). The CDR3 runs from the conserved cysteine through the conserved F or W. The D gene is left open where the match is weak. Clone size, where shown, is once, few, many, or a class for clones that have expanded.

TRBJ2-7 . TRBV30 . TGTGCCTGGATGAGAGGGGGGCATTTGGTACACGAGCAGTACTTC CAWMRGGHLVHEQYF
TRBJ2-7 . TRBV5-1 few TGCGCCAGCAGACCAAATTATGGGGAGCAGTACTTC CASRPNYGEQYF
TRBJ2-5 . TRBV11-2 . TGTGCCAGCAGCCCTACCCCAGACCAAGAGACCCAGTACTTC CASSPTPDQETQYF
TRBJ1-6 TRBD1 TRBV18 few TGTGCCAGCTCACTGGGACCGGGACAGACTAATTCACCCCTCCACTTT CASSLGPGQTNSPLHF
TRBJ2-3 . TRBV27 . TGTGCCAGCAGTTTAACCCTAGCTCATAGCACAGATACGCAGTATTTT CASSLTLAHSTDTQYF
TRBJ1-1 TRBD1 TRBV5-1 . TGCGCCAGCAGCTCCTGGACAGGGAACACTGAAGCTTTCTTT CASSSWTGNTEAFF
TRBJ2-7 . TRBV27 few TGTGCCAGCAGTTTAGGTGTTCAGGGGTCGTACGAGCAGTACTTC CASSLGVQGSYEQYF
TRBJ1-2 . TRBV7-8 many TGTGCCAGCAGCCCAGAGGTACAGGGTCGCGCCTATGGCTACACCTTC CASSPEVQGRAYGYTF
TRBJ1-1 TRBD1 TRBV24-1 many TGTGCCACCAGTGACCCGAATAGCCCGACAGGGGGGATCACTGAAGCTTTCTTT CATSDPNSPTGGITEAFF
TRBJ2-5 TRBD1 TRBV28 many TGTGCCAGCAGTTTATTAGGCAGGGGGCAAGAGACCCAGTACTTC CASSLLGRGQETQYF
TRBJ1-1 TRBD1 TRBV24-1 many TGTGCCACCAGTGATTACGGACAGGGGATAGGAGCTTTCTTT CATSDYGQGIGAFF
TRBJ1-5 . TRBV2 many TGTGCCAGCATGGGTGGTCATGGCAATCAGCCCCAGCATTTT CASMGGHGNQPQHF
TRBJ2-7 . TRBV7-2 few TGTGCCAGCAGCTCGGGACCGTCCTACGAGCAGTACTTC CASSSGPSYEQYF
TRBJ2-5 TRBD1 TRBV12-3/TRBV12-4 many TGTGCCAGCAGTTTGACAGGGGGCCAGGAGACCCAGTACTTC CASSLTGGQETQYF
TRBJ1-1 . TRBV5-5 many TGTGCCAGCAGCTCCCCCGGGGGGTCGTCGGCCACTGAAGCTTTCTTT CASSSPGGSSATEAFF
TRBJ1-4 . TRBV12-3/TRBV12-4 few TGTGCCAGCAGTTTCAGTAAACTTGAAAAACTGTTTTTT CASSFSKLEKLFF
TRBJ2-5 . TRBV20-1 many TGCAGTGCTAGAACTAGCTTCATCACGGAGACCCAGTACTTC CSARTSFITETQYF
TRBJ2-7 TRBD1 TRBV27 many TGTGCCAGCAGTTTATCCGCCGGGACAGTATCCTACGAGCAGTACTTC CASSLSAGTVSYEQYF
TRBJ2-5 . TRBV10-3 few TGTGCCACGCAGGGACACCAAGAGACCCAGTACTTC CATQGHQETQYF
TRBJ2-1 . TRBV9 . TGTGCCAGCAGCGAGATTATTTACAATGAGCAGTTCTTC CASSEIIYNEQFF
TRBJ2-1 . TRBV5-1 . TGCGCCAGCAGCCCCTCGCCAGGGCAATACAATGAGCAGTTCTTC CASSPSPGQYNEQFF
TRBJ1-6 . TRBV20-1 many TGCAGTGCGGAACCGGGAAAACTTAATTCACCCCTCCACTTT CSAEPGKLNSPLHF
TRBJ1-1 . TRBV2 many TGTGCCAGCACTCCCGACAATGGAGGGAGGACTGAAGCTTTCTTT CASTPDNGGRTEAFF
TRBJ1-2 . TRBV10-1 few TGCGCCAGCAGTGAGAACGTAGACTATGGCTACACCTTC CASSENVDYGYTF
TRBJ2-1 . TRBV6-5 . TGTGCCAGCAGTTACGTCGGAAGCTCCTACAATGAGCAGTTCTTC CASSYVGSSYNEQFF
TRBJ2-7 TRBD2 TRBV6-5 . TGTGCCAGCAGTTACTCGCAGGGAGGGTTATTCTTC CASSYSQGGLFF
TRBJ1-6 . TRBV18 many TGTGCCAGCTCACCGGGACAAAACCCCGGACCCCTCCACTTT CASSPGQNPGPLHF
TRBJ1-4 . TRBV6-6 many TGTGCCAGCAGCTACCGGGACGTTGAAAAACTGTTTTTT CASSYRDVEKLFF
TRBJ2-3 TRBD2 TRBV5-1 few TGCGCCAGCTCCCTGATGGGGACTAGCGGGAGTGATACGCAGTATTTT CASSLMGTSGSDTQYF
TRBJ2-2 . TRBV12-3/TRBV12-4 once TGTGCCAGCAGCAGTCCACTGAACACCGGGGAGCTGTTTTTT CASSSPLNTGELFF
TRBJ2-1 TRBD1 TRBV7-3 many TGTGCCAGCAGCCCAGGGGGCTCCATCTACAATGAGCAGTTCTTC CASSPGGSIYNEQFF
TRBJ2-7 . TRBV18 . TGTGCCAGCTCATACGTTCTCTACGAGCAGTACTTC CASSYVLYEQYF
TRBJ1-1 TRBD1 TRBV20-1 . TGCAGTGCCCTTCAGGGGGCGACTGAAGCTTTCTTT CSALQGATEAFF
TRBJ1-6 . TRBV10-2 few TGCGCCAGCAGTGCAGGGAGGACACCCCTCCACTTT CASSAGRTPLHF
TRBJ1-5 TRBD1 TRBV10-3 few TGTGCCATCAGTAGACAGGGGAACGGCAATCAGCCCCAGCATTTT CAISRQGNGNQPQHF
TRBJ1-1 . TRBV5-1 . TGCGCCAGCAGCTTGGTCGGGACGGCCTTCGTGAACACTGAAGCTTTCTTT CASSLVGTAFVNTEAFF
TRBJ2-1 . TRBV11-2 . TGTGCCAGCAGCTTAGATCGCAGTAGTGAGCAGTTCTTC CASSLDRSSEQFF
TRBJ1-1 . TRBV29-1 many TGCAGCGTTAAAGGCGGTGGTGAAGCTTTCTTT CSVKGGGEAFF
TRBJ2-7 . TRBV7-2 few TGTGCCAGCAGCTTACCTGGACATCAACGAAGCTACGAGCAGTACTTC CASSLPGHQRSYEQYF
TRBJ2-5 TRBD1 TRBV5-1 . TGCGCCAGCAGCTCGGGACAGGGAGCCCAAGAGACCCAGTACTTC CASSSGQGAQETQYF
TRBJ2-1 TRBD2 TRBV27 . TGTGCCAGCAGCGGGACTAGCTCGGGATATACCTACAATGAGCAGTTCTTC CASSGTSSGYTYNEQFF
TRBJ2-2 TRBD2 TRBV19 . TGTGCCACCAGGACTAGCGGGAGGGCCCGGGAGCTGTTTTTT CATRTSGRARELFF
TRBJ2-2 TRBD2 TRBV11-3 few TGTGCCAGCAGGGGCGTCGCGGGGGAAACCGGGGAGCTGTTTTTT CASRGVAGETGELFF
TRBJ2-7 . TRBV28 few TGTGCCAGCAGCCCCGGACCCCCACGGTCTTACGAGCAGTACTTC CASSPGPPRSYEQYF
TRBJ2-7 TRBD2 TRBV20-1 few TGCAGTGCTAGAGGCGCGGGAGAATACGAGCAGTACTTC CSARGAGEYEQYF
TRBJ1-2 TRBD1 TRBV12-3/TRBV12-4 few TGTGCCAGCAGCGCGGCAGGGGGCGACTATGGCTACACCTTC CASSAAGGDYGYTF
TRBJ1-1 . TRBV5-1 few TGCGCCAGCAGCCCCTGGGTAGGGGTTGGCACTGAAGCTTTCTTT CASSPWVGVGTEAFF
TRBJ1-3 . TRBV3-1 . TGTGCCAGCAGCCAATGGGACTCCTGGGGTGACACCATATATTTT CASSQWDSWGDTIYF
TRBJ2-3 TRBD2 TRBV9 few TGTGCCAGTAGGACTAGCGGCACAGATACGCAGTATTTT CASRTSGTDTQYF
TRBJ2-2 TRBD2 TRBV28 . TGTGCCAGCAGTTTAAATAGCGGGGCTGACACCGGGGAGCTGTTTTTT CASSLNSGADTGELFF
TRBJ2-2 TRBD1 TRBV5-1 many TGCGCCAGCAGCTTGGACGGGACAGGGTCCCGGGAGCTGTTTTTT CASSLDGTGSRELFF
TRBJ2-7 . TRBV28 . TGTGCCAGCAGTCTGCACGCTACCGACGGCGAGCAGTACTTC CASSLHATDGEQYF
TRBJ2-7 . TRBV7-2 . TGTGCCAGCAGCTTATCCAGCGAGCAGTACTTC CASSLSSEQYF
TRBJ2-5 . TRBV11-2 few TGTGCCAGCAGCTTAGACCTGTGGACAGAGACCCAGTACTTC CASSLDLWTETQYF
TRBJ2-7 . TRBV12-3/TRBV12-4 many TGTGCCAGCAGCTCAACAGGGATTCTCTACGAGCAGTACTTC CASSSTGILYEQYF